This T cell receptor beta chain comes out of a study of blood T cell repertoires in COVID-19. Overall study context: T cells, B-cell-depleted T cells, or PBMCs provided the cDNA or gDNA that served as material.

V lost 3 bases to trimming and J lost 4 bases; unmatched junction nucleotides: 13. CDR1 is MNHNS, CDR2 SASEGT, per germline. The CDR3 is 17 residues long. Clones were sequenced by immunoSEQ multiplex PCR, and TCRdb holds only the in-frame ones, with some missing. The table lists about 200,000 clones, around 88% of them singletons. Everyone who took part was roughly 18 to 90 years old, and they came from 20 to 25 US areas. Grouping used clinical history reported by participants in a survey and questionnaire. This clonotype was sampled from a woman aged 25 to 39 who had been exposed to COVID-19. The rearrangement joins TRBV6-1 to TRBJ1-2; 8 bases line up with TRBD1. The sequencing input was PBMCs or T cells enriched from blood (not recorded which). CDR3 bases: TGTGCCAGCAGTGAGCAGGGGGCGTTGGAGCTCGGCTATGGCTACACCTTC. It encodes CASSEQGALELGYGYTF.